In its sample, the clone carrying this T cell receptor beta chain was seen a few times. What it binds is not known. This entry belongs to a study of T cell repertoires in cytomegalovirus infection. Each CDR3 protein gets one entry after TCRdb re-called the reads with MiXCR. The repertoire holds some 800,000 distinct CDR3 sequences, with 25% to 35% as singletons. Germline assignment: CDR1 MNHNS and CDR2 SASEGT. Trimming took 4 bases from V and 3 from J; bases not matched to a gene: 4. The CDR3 loop spans 15 amino acids. The source was cultured CD8+ T cells from PBMCs, collected from culture after CMV antigen stimulation. The rearrangement joins TRBV6-1 to TRBJ2-3, with 10 positions matching TRBD2. The receptor was derived from a human donor in good health (CMV status not recorded). Some clones in this sample may be carry-over from other donors' samples. The CDR3 DNA follows: TGTGCCAGCAGTGGAGCGGGGGGGGGAACAGATACGCAGTATTTT. Protein: CASSGAGGGTDTQYF.